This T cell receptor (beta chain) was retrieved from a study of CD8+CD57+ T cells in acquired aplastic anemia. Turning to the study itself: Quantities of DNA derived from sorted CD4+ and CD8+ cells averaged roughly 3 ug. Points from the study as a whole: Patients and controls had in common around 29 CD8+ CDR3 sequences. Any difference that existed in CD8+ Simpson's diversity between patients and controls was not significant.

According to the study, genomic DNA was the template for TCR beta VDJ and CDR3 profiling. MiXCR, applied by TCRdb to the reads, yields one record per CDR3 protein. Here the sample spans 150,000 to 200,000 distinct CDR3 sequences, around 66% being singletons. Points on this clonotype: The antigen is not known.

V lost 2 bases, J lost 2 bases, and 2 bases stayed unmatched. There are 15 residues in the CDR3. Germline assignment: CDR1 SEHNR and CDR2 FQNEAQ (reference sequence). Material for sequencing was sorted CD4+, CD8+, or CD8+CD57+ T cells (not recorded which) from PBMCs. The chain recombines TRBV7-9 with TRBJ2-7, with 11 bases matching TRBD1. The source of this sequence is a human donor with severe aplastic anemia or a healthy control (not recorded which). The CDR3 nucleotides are TGTGCCAGCAGCTTACGGACAGGGGGCCCCTACGAGCAGTACTTC. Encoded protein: CASSLRTGGPYEQYF. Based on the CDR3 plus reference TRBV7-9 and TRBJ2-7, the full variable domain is DTGVSQNPRHKITKRGQNVTFRCDPISEHNRLYWYRQTLGQGPEFLTYFQNEAQLEKSRLLSDRFSAERPKGSFSTLEIQRTEQGDSAMYLCASSLRTGGPYEQYFGPGTRLTVT.